A selection of T cell receptor beta chains follows, all from one sample in a study of cytomegalovirus exposure and HLA in healthy donors. The table came from immunoSEQ multiplex PCR; TCRdb's copy has only in-frame clones and leaves some out. Across some 75,000 clones, the top ten clones capture less than 6% of the sample. Source material: PBMCs. These receptor sequences come from a middle-aged man in good health and CMV-seronegative. The CDR3 runs from the conserved cysteine through the conserved F or W. Each record gives: D gene, J gene, V gene, CDR3 DNA, CDR3 protein. D genes are given only for firm matches.

>TRBD2|TRBJ2-2|TRBV28
TGTGCCAGCAGGACTAGCGCCACCGGGGAGCTGTTTTTT
CASRTSATGELFF
>.|TRBJ2-1|TRBV15
TGTGCCACCAGCAGTGACCGGGTCGCGTCTTACAATGAGCAGTTCTTC
CATSSDRVASYNEQFF
>TRBD1|TRBJ2-4|TRBV15
TGTGCCACCGGACAGGGGTTTGCCAAAAACATTCAGTACTTC
CATGQGFAKNIQYF
>.|TRBJ1-4|TRBV29-1
TGCAGCGTTGAAGAGGGACTGGGTCGGAATGAAAAACTGTTTTTT
CSVEEGLGRNEKLFF
>.|TRBJ1-5|TRBV6-6
TGTGCCAGCAGTTCCATTCGGCAGGAGGCTAATCAGCCCCAGCATTTT
CASSSIRQEANQPQHF
>.|TRBJ1-5|TRBV5-8
TGTGCCAGCAGCTCCCGGACAGAGAGCAATCAGCCCCAGCATTTT
CASSSRTESNQPQHF
>TRBD1|TRBJ2-1|TRBV25-1
TGTGCCAGTCTCCAGGACAGGCCCGAAAAACACAATGAGCAGTTCTTC
CASLQDRPEKHNEQFF
>.|TRBJ1-2|TRBV7-2
TGTGCCAGCAGCTTAGGGCAGGCTCGTGGCTACACCTTC
CASSLGQARGYTF
>.|TRBJ2-2|TRBV15
TGTGCCACCATCCCTGGACAGAGCAACACCGGGGAGCTGTTTTTT
CATIPGQSNTGELFF
>.|TRBJ1-2|TRBV6-6
TGTGCCAGCAGCACCGGACAGACGATGGATGGCTACACCTTC
CASSTGQTMDGYTF
>TRBD2|TRBJ2-1|TRBV7-2
TGTGCCAGCAGCCTGGGTAGCGGGAGAACTAATGAGCAGTTCTTC
CASSLGSGRTNEQFF
>.|TRBJ2-1|TRBV9
TGTGCCAGCAGCGTAGGTTCCGCCGGGGGTGAGCAGTTCTTC
CASSVGSAGGEQFF
>.|TRBJ2-5|TRBV2
TGTGCCAGCAGGAGTCAGGGAGGAGAGACCCAGTACTTC
CASRSQGGETQYF
>TRBD2|TRBJ2-1|TRBV29-1
TGCAGCGTTGAACGCCGACTAGCGGGGGTAGGTGAGCAGTTCTTC
CSVERRLAGVGEQFF
>TRBD1|TRBJ1-1|TRBV11-3
TGTGCCAGCAGCTTAGGACAGGGGGCCGTCACTGAAGCTTTCTTT
CASSLGQGAVTEAFF
>TRBD1|TRBJ1-1|TRBV7-9
TGTGCCAGCAGCCCCGGACAGGGGGCTGAGGACACTGAAGCTTTCTTT
CASSPGQGAEDTEAFF
>TRBD2|TRBJ2-1|TRBV4-1
TGCGCCAGCAGCCAGAGCCGCCTAGCGGGGGTATCTAGCTCCTACAATGAGCAGTTCTTC
CASSQSRLAGVSSSYNEQFF
>.|TRBJ1-1|TRBV29-1
TGCAGCGGTCTACAGGCTTCAGACTCTGAAGCTTTCTTT
CSGLQASDSEAFF
>TRBD2|TRBJ2-1|TRBV25-1
TGTGCCAGCAGTGAATCCGGACTAGCGGTGGGGCAGTTCTTC
CASSESGLAVGQFF
>.|TRBJ1-1|TRBV25-1
TGTGCCAGCAGTGTAACGACAGGAGACACTGAAGCTTTCTTT
CASSVTTGDTEAFF
>.|TRBJ2-7|TRBV28
TGTGCCAGCACCAATATCGACAACTCCTACGAGCAGTACTTC
CASTNIDNSYEQYF
>TRBD1|TRBJ2-7|TRBV6-1
TGTGCCAGCAGTGAACGGGGACAGGGGGTGGGCTACGAGCAGTACTTC
CASSERGQGVGYEQYF
>TRBD2|TRBJ2-1|TRBV29-1
TGCAGCGTTGATACTAGCGTCAATGAGCAGTTCTTC
CSVDTSVNEQFF